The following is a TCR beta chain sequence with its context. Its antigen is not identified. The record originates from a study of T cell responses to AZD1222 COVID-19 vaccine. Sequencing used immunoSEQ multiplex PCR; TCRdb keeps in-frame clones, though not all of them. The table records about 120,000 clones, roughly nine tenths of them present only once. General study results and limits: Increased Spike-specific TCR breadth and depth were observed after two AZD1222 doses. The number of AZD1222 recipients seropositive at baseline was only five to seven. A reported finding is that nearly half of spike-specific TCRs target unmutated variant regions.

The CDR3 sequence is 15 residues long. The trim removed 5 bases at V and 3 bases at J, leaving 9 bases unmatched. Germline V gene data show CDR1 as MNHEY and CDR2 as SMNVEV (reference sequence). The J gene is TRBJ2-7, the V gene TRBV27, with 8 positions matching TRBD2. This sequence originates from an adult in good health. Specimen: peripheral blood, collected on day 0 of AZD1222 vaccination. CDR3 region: CASSPLGGGGYEQYF. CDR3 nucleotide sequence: TGTGCCAGCAGTCCCCTCGGGGGGGGAGGCTACGAGCAGTACTTC.